This T cell receptor (beta chain) was sequenced for a study of T cell responses to AZD1222 COVID-19 vaccine. The CDR3 sequence is 20 residues long. CDR1 is MGHRA, CDR2 YSYEKL, per germline. About this clone: What it binds is not known. The germline gene is not matched at one end of the junction; a read error may be the cause.

Some clones are missing from TCRdb's copy, which holds only in-frame ones; the method was immunoSEQ multiplex PCR. The sample lists over 60,000 clones; under 90% were seen once. The study, taken as a whole, reports: Mostly white British, mostly female donors; authors suggested clonal diversity may be underestimated. Repertoire sampling was restricted to post-peak T cell response timepoints. Spike-specific TCR breadth and depth rose after two AZD1222 doses. The study identified only six AZD1222 recipients as seropositive at baseline.

Sequenced material: peripheral blood, taken 28 days after the second AZD1222 dose. The receptor was derived from an adult who received the AZD1222 COVID-19 vaccine. The chain recombines TRBV4-1 with TRBJ1-2; D unclear. The DNA of the CDR3 is TGCGCCAGCAGCCAAGTCGTATCCAAGTCCCGGTGGGCGGCTAACTATGACTACACCTTC. Translated: CASSQVVSKSRWAANYDYTF.